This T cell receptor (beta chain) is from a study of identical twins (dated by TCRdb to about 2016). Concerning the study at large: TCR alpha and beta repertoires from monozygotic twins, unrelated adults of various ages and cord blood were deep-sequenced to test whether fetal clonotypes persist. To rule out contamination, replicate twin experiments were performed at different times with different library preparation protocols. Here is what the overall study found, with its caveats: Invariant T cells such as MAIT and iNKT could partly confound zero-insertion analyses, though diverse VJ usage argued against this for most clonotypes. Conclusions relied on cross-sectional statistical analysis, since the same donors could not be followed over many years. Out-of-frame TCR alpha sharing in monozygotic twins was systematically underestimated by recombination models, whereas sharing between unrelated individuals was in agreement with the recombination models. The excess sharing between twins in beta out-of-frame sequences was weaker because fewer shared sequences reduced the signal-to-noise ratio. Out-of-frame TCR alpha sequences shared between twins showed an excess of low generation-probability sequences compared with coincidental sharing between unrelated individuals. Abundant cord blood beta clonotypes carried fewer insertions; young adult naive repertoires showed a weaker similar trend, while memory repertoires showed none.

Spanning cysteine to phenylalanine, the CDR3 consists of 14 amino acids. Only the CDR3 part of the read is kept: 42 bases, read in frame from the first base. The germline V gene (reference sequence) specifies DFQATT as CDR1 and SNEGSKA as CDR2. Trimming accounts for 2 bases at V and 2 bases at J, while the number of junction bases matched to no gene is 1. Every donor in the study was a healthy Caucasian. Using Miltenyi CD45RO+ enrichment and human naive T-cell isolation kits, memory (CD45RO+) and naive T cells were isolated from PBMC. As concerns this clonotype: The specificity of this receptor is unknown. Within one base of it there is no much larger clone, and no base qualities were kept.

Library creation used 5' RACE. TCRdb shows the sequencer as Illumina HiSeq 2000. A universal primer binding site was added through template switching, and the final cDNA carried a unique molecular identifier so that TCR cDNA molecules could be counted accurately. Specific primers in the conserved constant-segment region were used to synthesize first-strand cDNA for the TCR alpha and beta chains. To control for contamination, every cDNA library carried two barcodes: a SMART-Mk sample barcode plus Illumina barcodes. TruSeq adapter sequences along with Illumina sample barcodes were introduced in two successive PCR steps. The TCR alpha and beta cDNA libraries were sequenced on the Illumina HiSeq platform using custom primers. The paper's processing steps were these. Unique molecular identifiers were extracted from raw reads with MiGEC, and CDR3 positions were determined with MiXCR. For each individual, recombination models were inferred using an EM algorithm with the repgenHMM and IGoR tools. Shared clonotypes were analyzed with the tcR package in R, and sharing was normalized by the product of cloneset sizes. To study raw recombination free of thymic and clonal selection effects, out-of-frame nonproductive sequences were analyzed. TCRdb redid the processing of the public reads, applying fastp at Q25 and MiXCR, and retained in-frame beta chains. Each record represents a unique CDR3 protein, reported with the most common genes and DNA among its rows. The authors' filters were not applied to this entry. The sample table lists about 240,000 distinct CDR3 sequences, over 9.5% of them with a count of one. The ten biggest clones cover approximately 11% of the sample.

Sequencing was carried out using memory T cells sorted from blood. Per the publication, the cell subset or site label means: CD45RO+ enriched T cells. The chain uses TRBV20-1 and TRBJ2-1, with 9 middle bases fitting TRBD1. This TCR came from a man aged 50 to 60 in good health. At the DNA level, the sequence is TGCAGTGCTAGAACAGGGGGCGCCTACAATGAGCAGTTCTTC. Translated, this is CSARTGGAYNEQFF.